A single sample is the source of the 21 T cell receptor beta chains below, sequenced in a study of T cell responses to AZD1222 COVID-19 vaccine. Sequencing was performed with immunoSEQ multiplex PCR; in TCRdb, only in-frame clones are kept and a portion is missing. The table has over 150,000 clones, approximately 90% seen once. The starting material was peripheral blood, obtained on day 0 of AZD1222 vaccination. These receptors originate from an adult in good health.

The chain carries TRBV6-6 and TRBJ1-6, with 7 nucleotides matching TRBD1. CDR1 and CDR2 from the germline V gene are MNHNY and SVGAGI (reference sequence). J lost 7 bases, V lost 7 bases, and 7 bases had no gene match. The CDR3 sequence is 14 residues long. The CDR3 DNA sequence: TGTGCCAGCATCACGGGACAGAAAAATTCACCCCTCCACTTT. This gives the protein CASITGQKNSPLHF.

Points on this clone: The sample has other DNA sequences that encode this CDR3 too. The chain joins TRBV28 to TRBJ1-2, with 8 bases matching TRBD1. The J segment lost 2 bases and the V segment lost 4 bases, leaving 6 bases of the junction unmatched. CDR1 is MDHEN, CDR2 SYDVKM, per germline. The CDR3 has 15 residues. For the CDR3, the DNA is TGTGCCAGCAGTTCACCTACAGGGGGGAACTATGGCTACACCTTC. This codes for CASSSPTGGNYGYTF.

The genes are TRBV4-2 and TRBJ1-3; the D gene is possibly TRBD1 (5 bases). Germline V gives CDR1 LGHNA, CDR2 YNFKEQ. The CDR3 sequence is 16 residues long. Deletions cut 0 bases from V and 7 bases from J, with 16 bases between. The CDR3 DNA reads TGTGCCAGCAGCCAAGATCGGGACGCCCTGGCTAACACCATATATTTT. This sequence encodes CASSQDRDALANTIYF.

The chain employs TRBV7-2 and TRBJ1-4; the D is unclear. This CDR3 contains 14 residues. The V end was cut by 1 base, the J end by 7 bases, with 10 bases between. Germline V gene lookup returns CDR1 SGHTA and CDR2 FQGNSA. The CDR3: CASSLGGLGEKLFF. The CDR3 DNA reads TGTGCCAGCAGCTTAGGAGGGCTCGGTGAAAAACTGTTTTTT.

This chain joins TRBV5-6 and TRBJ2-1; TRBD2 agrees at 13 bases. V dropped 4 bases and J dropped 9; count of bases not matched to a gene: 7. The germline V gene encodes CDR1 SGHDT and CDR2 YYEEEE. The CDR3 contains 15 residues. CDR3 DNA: TGTGCCAGCAGCGCCACTAGCGGGAGGGCGGGTGAGCAGTTCTTC. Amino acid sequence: CASSATSGRAGEQFF.

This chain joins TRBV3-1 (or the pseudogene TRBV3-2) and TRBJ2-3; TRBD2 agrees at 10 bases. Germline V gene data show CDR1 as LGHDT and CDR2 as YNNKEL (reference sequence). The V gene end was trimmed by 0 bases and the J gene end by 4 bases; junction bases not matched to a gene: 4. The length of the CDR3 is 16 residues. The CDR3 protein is CASSQDLAGGADTQYF. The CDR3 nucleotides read TGTGCCAGCAGCCAAGATTTAGCGGGAGGTGCAGATACGCAGTATTTT.

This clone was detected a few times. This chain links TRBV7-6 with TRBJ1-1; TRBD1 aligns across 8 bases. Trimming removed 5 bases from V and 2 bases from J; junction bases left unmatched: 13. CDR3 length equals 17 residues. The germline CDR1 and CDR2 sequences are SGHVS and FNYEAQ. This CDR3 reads CASSKLHAGGANTEAFF. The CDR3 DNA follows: TGTGCCAGCAGCAAACTCCACGCAGGGGGCGCAAACACTGAAGCTTTCTTT.

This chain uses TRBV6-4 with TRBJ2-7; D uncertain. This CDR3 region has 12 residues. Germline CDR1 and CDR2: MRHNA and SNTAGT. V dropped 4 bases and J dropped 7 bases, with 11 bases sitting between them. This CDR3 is CASSVPPREQYF. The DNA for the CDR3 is TGTGCCAGCAGTGTGCCCCCTCGAGAGCAGTACTTC.

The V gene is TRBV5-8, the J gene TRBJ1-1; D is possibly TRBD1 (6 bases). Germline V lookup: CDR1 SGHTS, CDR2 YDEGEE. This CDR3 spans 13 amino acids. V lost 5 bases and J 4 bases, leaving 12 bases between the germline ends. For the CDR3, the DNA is TGTGCCAGCAGTAGGGGGTACGGCACTGAAGCTTTCTTT. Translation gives CASSRGYGTEAFF.

CDR3 loop: CASSPGGRSYEQYF. The CDR3 region has the DNA TGTGCCAGCAGCCCCGGGGGGCGATCCTACGAGCAGTACTTC. V is TRBV7-9 and J is TRBJ2-7; a possible D gene is TRBD2 (7 bases). This CDR3 contains 14 residues. The germline V gene encodes CDR1 SEHNR and CDR2 FQNEAQ (reference sequence). The germline V and J ends were trimmed by 5 bases and 1 base, with 12 bases remaining between them.

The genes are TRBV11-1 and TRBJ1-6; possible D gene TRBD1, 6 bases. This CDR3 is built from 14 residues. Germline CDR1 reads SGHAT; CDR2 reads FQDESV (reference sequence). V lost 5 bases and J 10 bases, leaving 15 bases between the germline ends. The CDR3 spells CASSDRGGDSPLHF. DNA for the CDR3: TGTGCCAGCAGCGATAGGGGGGGTGACTCACCCCTCCACTTT. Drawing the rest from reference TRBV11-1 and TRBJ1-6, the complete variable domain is EAEVAQSPRYKITEKSQAVAFWCDPISGHATLYWYRQILGQGPELLVQFQDESVVDDSQLPKDRFSAERLKGVDSTLKIQPAELGDSAMYLCASSDRGGDSPLHFGNGTRLTVT.

The CDR3 spells CASSEFQRGSNQPQHF. Written as DNA, the CDR3 is TGTGCCAGCAGTGAATTTCAAAGGGGGAGCAATCAGCCCCAGCATTTT. The chain employs TRBV2 and TRBJ1-5; D possibly corresponds to TRBD1 (6 bases). Germline CDR1 SNHLY, CDR2 FYNNEI. CDR3 length: 16 residues. V lost 2 bases, J lost 1 base, and 12 bases lay in between.

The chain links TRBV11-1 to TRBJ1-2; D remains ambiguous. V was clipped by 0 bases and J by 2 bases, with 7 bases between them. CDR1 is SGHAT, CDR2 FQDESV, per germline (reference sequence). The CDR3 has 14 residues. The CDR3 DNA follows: TGTGCCAGCAGCTTAGCGCAGGAAAACTATGGCTACACCTTC. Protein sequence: CASSLAQENYGYTF.

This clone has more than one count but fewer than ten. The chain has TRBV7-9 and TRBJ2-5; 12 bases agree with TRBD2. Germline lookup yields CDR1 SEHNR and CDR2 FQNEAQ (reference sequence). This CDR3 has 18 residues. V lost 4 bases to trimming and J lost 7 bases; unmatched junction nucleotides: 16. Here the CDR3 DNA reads TGTGCCAGCAGCTCGTGGTCACTGCCTAGCGGGGGGGTTTGGACCCAGTACTTC. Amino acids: CASSSWSLPSGGVWTQYF.

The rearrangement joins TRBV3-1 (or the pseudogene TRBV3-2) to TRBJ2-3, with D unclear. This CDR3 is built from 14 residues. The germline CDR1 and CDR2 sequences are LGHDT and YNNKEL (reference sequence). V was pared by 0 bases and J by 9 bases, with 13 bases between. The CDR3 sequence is CASSQDDALDTQYF. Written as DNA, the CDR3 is TGTGCCAGCAGCCAAGACGACGCGTTAGACACGCAGTATTTT.

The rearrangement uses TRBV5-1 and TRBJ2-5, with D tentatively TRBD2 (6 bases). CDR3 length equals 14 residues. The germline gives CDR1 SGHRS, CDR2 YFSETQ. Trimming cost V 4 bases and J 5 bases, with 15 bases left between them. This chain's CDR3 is CASSMGLVQETQYF. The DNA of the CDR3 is TGCGCCAGCAGCATGGGACTCGTCCAGGAGACCCAGTACTTC.

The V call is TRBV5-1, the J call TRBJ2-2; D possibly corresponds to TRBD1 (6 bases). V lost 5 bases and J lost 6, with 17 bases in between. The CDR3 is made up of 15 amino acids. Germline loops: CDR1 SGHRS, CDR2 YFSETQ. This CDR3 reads CASSRQAEVAGELFF. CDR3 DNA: TGCGCCAGCAGTCGACAGGCGGAGGTCGCCGGGGAGCTGTTTTTT.

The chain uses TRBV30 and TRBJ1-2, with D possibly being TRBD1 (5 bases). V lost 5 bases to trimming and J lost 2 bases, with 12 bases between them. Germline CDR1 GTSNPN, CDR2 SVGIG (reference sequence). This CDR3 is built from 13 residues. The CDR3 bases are TGTGCCTGGGGAAAAGGGGTGAACTATGGCTACACCTTC. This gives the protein CAWGKGVNYGYTF.

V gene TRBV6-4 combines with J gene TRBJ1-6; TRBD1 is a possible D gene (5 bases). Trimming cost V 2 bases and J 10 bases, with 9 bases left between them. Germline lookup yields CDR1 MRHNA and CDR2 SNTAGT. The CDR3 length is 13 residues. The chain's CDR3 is CASSDTRASPLHF. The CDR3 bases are TGTGCCAGCAGTGACACCAGGGCCTCACCCCTCCACTTT.

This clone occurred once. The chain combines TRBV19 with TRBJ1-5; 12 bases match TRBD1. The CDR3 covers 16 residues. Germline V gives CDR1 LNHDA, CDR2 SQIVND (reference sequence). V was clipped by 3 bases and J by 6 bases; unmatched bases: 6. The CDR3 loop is CASSIGDRGLGQPQHF. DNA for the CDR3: TGTGCCAGTAGTATTGGGGACAGGGGGCTTGGTCAGCCCCAGCATTTT.

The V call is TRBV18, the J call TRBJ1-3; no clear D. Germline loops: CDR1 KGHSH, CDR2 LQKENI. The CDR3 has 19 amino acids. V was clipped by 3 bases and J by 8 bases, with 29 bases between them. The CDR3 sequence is CASSPFMRGQTPLSDTIYF. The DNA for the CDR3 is TGTGCCAGCTCACCTTTTATGCGCGGGCAGACCCCCCTATCGGACACCATATATTTT.